One sample yielded the 6 T cell receptor beta chains listed below, sequenced in a study of blood T cell repertoires in COVID-19. Profiled with immunoSEQ multiplex PCR; TCRdb holds only in-frame clones, not every one. The profile shows approximately 90,000 clones, about nine tenths of them singletons. Sequencing was carried out using peripheral blood. The receptors come from a man in his sixties with acute or convalescent COVID-19.

The CDR3 here is CASSLDRDTEAFF. CDR3 nucleotide sequence: TGTGCCAGCAGCTTAGACAGGGACACTGAAGCTTTCTTT. This chain links TRBV11-2 with TRBJ1-1; D may be TRBD1 (5 bases). The CDR3 sequence is 13 residues long. CDR1 SGHAT and CDR2 FQNNGV come from the germline V gene. V was trimmed by 0 bases and J by 3 bases, leaving 5 bases between them.

This chain uses TRBV19 with TRBJ2-5; no firm D call. This CDR3 has 13 amino acids. Trimming took 7 bases from V and 1 from J, leaving 10 bases between them. The V gene's germline CDR1 is LNHDA and CDR2 SQIVND (reference sequence). CDR3 in DNA: TGTGCCAGTACCGCCAGTCTCCAAGAGACCCAGTACTTC. Protein product: CASTASLQETQYF. The whole variable domain, filled in from reference TRBV19 and TRBJ2-5, reads DGGITQSPKYLFRKEGQNVTLSCEQNLNHDAMYWYRQDPGQGLRLIYYSQIVNDFQKGDIAEGYSVSREKKESFPLTVTSAQKNPTAFYLCASTASLQETQYFGPGTRLLVL.

The gene calls are TRBV10-3 and TRBJ1-2; D might be TRBD1 (6 bases). The germline V gene encodes CDR1 ENHRY and CDR2 SYGVKD. The length of the CDR3 is 14 residues. V lost 3 bases and J 6 bases, leaving 14 bases between the germline ends. The CDR3 DNA is TGTGCCATCAGTGAAACCCAGGGGAAGCATGGCTACACCTTC. This codes for CAISETQGKHGYTF.

The chain couples TRBV12-3 or TRBV12-4 to TRBJ2-5; D possibly corresponds to TRBD2 (5 bases). Trimming stripped 3 bases from V and 5 bases from J, with 10 bases between. The CDR3 is made up of 13 amino acids. The CDR3, as DNA: TGTGCCAGCAGTTTTATTGGCGGGGAGACCCAGTACTTC. Translated, it gives CASSFIGGETQYF.

This chain connects TRBV4-1 to TRBJ2-7, with 7 bases fitting TRBD2. The trim removed 0 bases at V and 6 bases at J, leaving 8 bases unmatched. Per germline, CDR1 MGHRA and CDR2 YSYEKL. The CDR3 loop spans 15 amino acids. CDR3: CASSQEGAKRGEQYF. The CDR3 bases are TGCGCCAGCAGCCAAGAAGGGGCTAAGCGGGGCGAGCAGTACTTC.

The V call is TRBV18, the J call TRBJ1-1, with a possible D match to TRBD1 (6 bases). Germline CDR1 is KGHSH and CDR2 is LQKENI. Trimming shortened V by 4 bases and J by 11 bases, and 23 bases separated the two germline ends. The CDR3 runs 15 residues. The CDR3, as DNA: TGTGCCAGCTCACTCCCAGGGACAAAGGGCAAGGAGGCTTTCTTT. Translated: CASSLPGTKGKEAFF.